This is a list of T cell receptor beta chains from one sample in a study of blood T cell repertoires in COVID-19. Clones were sequenced by immunoSEQ multiplex PCR, and TCRdb holds only the in-frame ones, with some missing. The data contain hundreds of thousands of clones, over 75% of them singletons. The sequencing input was PBMCs or T cells enriched from blood (not recorded which). Every receptor here comes from a young man with acute COVID-19. The CDR3 runs from the conserved cysteine through the conserved F or W. Fields, in order: D gene, J gene, clone size, V gene, CDR3 DNA, CDR3 protein. D genes are given only for firm matches. Only part of the rows carry a size: once, few, many, or a class if the clone is expanded.

D gene: -; J gene: TRBJ1-2; clone size: -; V gene: TRBV5-1; CDR3 DNA: TGCGCCAGCAGGGTGCGCGGGGAAGTGGACTATGGCTACACCTTC; CDR3 protein: CASRVRGEVDYGYTF
D gene: TRBD1; J gene: TRBJ2-7; clone size: -; V gene: TRBV30; CDR3 DNA: TGTGCCTGGATGCCGGGACAGGTCTACGAGCAGTACTTC; CDR3 protein: CAWMPGQVYEQYF
D gene: TRBD1; J gene: TRBJ1-2; clone size: once; V gene: TRBV10-3; CDR3 DNA: TGTGCCATCAGTGAGTCGGGGACAGACTATGGCTACACCTTC; CDR3 protein: CAISESGTDYGYTF
D gene: -; J gene: TRBJ2-7; clone size: once; V gene: TRBV7-6; CDR3 DNA: TGTGCCAGCAGCTTAGAATCGGGGACAACCTACGAGCAGTACTTC; CDR3 protein: CASSLESGTTYEQYF
D gene: -; J gene: TRBJ1-2; clone size: -; V gene: TRBV5-1; CDR3 DNA: TGCGCCAGCAGGCCCGAGGGGGAATCAGTTCCCTATGGCTACACCTTC; CDR3 protein: CASRPEGESVPYGYTF
D gene: -; J gene: TRBJ1-6; clone size: -; V gene: TRBV5-1; CDR3 DNA: TGCGCCAGCAGCCCGCGACCGGGGGAGGGCAATTCACCCCTCCACTTT; CDR3 protein: CASSPRPGEGNSPLHF
D gene: -; J gene: TRBJ2-1; clone size: few; V gene: TRBV10-1; CDR3 DNA: TGCGCCAGCAGTGAGAGGGGTAGCTCCTACAATGAGCAGTTCTTC; CDR3 protein: CASSERGSSYNEQFF
D gene: -; J gene: TRBJ2-1; clone size: -; V gene: TRBV19; CDR3 DNA: TGTGCCAGCAGAGACAGGGCGGGACATGAGCAGTTCTTC; CDR3 protein: CASRDRAGHEQFF
D gene: TRBD1; J gene: TRBJ1-1; clone size: -; V gene: TRBV5-4; CDR3 DNA: TGTGCCAGCACCGCGGACAGGGTGAACACTGAAGCTTTCTTT; CDR3 protein: CASTADRVNTEAFF
D gene: -; J gene: TRBJ1-2; clone size: -; V gene: TRBV10-3; CDR3 DNA: TGTGCCATCAGTACGACAGACTATGGCTACACCTTC; CDR3 protein: CAISTTDYGYTF
D gene: TRBD1; J gene: TRBJ1-5; clone size: -; V gene: TRBV15; CDR3 DNA: TGTGCCACCAGCGGGCCCGACAGGGGGAGTCTTAATCAGCCCCAGCATTTT; CDR3 protein: CATSGPDRGSLNQPQHF
D gene: -; J gene: TRBJ2-7; clone size: few; V gene: TRBV19; CDR3 DNA: TGTGCCAGTAGTTGGAGTGGCGAGCAGTACTTC; CDR3 protein: CASSWSGEQYF
D gene: TRBD2; J gene: TRBJ2-5; clone size: -; V gene: TRBV2; CDR3 DNA: TGTGCCAGCAAAAGGCTAGCGGGGGGGCCGGAGATAGAGACCCAGTACTTC; CDR3 protein: CASKRLAGGPEIETQYF
D gene: -; J gene: TRBJ1-2; clone size: -; V gene: TRBV28; CDR3 DNA: TGTGCCAGCAGTTCAACAGGGAGGGGGGGGTATGGCTACACCTTC; CDR3 protein: CASSSTGRGGYGYTF
D gene: TRBD1; J gene: TRBJ1-1; clone size: -; V gene: TRBV5-1; CDR3 DNA: TGCGCCAGCAGCCCCGGGACAGGGGGCGGCACTGAAGCTTTCTTT; CDR3 protein: CASSPGTGGGTEAFF